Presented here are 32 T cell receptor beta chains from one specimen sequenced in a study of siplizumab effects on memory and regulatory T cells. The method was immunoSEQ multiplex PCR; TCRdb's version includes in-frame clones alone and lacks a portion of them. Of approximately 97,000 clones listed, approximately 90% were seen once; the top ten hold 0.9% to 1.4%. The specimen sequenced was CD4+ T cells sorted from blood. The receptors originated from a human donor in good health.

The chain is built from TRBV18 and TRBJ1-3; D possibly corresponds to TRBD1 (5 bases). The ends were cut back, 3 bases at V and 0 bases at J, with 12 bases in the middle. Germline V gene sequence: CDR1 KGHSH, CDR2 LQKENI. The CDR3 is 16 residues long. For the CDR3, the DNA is TGTGCCAGCTCACCGTCGACTGGGGCCTCTGGAAACACCATATATTTT. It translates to CASSPSTGASGNTIYF.

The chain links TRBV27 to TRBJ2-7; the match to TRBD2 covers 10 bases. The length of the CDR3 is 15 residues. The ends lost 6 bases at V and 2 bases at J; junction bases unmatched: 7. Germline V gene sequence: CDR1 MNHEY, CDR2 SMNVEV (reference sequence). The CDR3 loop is CASSKPSGGTYEQYF. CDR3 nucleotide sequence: TGTGCCAGCAGCAAGCCTAGCGGGGGAACCTACGAGCAGTACTTC.

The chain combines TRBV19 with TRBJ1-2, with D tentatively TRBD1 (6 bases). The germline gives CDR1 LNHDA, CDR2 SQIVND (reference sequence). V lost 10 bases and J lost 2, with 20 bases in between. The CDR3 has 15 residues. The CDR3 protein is CAISGKDSNNYGYTF. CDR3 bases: TGTGCCATTTCGGGGAAGGACAGTAACAACTATGGCTACACCTTC. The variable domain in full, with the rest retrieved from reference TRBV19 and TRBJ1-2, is DGGITQSPKYLFRKEGQNVTLSCEQNLNHDAMYWYRQDPGQGLRLIYYSQIVNDFQKGDIAEGYSVSREKKESFPLTVTSAQKNPTAFYLCAISGKDSNNYGYTFGSGTRLTVV.

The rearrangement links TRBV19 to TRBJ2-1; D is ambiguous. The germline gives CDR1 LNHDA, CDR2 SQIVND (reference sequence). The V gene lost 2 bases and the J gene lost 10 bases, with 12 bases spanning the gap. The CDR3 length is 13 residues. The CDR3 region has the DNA TGTGCCAGTAGTATACTACGGGTAGGAGAGCAGTTCTTC. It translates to CASSILRVGEQFF.

The chain's CDR3 is CASSQRTGVTGELFF. CDR3 nucleotides: TGTGCCAGCAGCCAAAGGACAGGGGTCACCGGGGAGCTGTTTTTT. J is TRBJ2-2 and V is TRBV11-3, with TRBD1 matching over 9 bases. There are 15 residues in the CDR3. The V gene end was trimmed by 5 bases and the J gene end by 4 bases; junction bases not matched to a gene: 5. Per germline, CDR1 SGHNT and CDR2 YENEEA.

The chain's CDR3 is CASRPRETGELFF. CDR3 DNA sequence: TGCGCCAGCAGGCCCAGGGAGACCGGGGAGCTGTTTTTT. The V gene is TRBV10-1, the J gene TRBJ2-2, with D perhaps assigned TRBD1 or TRBD2 (5 bases each). The CDR3 is 13 amino acids. V gave up 6 bases and J gave up 5 bases, with 10 bases separating them. Germline CDR1 WNHNN, CDR2 SYGVQD (reference sequence).

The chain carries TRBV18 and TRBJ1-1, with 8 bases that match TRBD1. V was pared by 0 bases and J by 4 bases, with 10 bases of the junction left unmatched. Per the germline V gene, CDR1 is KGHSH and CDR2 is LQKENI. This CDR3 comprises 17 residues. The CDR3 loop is CASSPPWGTGVGTEAFF. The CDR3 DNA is TGTGCCAGCTCACCACCGTGGGGGACAGGCGTTGGCACTGAAGCTTTCTTT.

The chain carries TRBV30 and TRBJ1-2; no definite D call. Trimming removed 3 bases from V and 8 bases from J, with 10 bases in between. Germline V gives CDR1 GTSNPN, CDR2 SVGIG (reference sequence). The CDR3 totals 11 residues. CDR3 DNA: TGTGCCTGGAGCGACATTGTCGGCTACACCTTC. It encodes CAWSDIVGYTF. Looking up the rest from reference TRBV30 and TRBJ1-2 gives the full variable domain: SQTIHQWPATLVQPVGSPLSLECTVEGTSNPNLYWYRQAAGRGLQLLFYSVGIGQISSEVPQNLSASRPQDRQFILSSKKLLLSDSGFYLCAWSDIVGYTFGSGTRLTVV.

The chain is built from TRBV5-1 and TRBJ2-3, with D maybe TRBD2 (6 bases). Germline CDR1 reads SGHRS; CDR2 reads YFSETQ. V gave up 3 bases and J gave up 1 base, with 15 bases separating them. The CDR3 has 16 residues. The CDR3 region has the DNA TGCGCCAGCAGCTCGAGACGGGAGTCGGGCACAGATACGCAGTATTTT. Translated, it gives CASSSRRESGTDTQYF.

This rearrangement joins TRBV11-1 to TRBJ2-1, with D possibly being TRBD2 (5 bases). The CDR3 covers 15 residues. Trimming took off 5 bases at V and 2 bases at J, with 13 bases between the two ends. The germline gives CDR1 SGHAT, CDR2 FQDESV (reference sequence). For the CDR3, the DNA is TGTGCCAGCAGCCTCCTAGCCCAGGCCTACAATGAGCAGTTCTTC. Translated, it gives CASSLLAQAYNEQFF.

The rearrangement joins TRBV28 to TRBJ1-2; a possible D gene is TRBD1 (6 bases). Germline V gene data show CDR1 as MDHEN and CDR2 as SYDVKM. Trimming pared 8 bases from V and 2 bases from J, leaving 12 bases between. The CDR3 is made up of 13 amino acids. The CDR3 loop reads CASYPDSNYGYTF. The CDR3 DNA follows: TGTGCCAGCTACCCGGACAGCAACTATGGCTACACCTTC.

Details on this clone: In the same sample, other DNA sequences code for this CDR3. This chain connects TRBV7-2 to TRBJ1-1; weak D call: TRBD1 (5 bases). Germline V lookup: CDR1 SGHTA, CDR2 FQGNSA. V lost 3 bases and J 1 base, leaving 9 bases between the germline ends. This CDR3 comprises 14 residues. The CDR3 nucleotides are TGTGCCAGCAGCTTCCAGGGAGGGAACACTGAAGCTTTCTTT. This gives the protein CASSFQGGNTEAFF.

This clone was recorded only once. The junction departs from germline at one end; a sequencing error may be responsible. In nucleotides, the CDR3 is TGTGCCAGCTCACCCTATCCCTCCTACAATGAGCAGCTCTTC. Its translation: CASSPYPSYNEQLF. This chain links TRBV18 with TRBJ2-1; no firm D call. The CDR3 consists of 14 residues. Germline loops: CDR1 KGHSH, CDR2 LQKENI.

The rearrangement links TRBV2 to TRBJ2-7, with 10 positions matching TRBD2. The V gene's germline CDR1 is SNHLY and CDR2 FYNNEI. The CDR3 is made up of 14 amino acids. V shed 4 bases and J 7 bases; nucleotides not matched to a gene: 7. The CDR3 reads CASSVLAGVGEQYF. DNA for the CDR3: TGTGCCAGCAGTGTTCTAGCGGGAGTGGGTGAGCAGTACTTC.

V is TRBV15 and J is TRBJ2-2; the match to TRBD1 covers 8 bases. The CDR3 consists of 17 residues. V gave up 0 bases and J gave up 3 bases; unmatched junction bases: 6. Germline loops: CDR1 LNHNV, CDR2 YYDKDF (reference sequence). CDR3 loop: CATSRDLTGGYTGELFF. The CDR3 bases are TGTGCCACCAGCAGAGATCTCACAGGGGGTTACACCGGGGAGCTGTTTTTT.

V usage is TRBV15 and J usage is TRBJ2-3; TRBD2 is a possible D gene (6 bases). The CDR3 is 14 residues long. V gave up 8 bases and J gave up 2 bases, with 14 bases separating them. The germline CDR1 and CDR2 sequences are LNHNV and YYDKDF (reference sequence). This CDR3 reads CATGKGRNTDTQYF. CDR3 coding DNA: TGTGCCACCGGAAAGGGGAGGAACACAGATACGCAGTATTTT. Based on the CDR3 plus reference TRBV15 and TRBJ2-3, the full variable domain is DAMVIQNPRYQVTQFGKPVTLSCSQTLNHNVMYWYQQKSSQAPKLLFHYYDKDFNNEADTPDNFQSRRPNTSFCFLDIRSPGLGDTAMYLCATGKGRNTDTQYFGPGTRLTVL.

The CDR3 protein is CASGGLGTEAFF. The CDR3, as DNA: TGCGCCAGTGGGGGACTTGGCACTGAAGCTTTCTTT. The J gene is TRBJ1-1, the V gene TRBV5-1; TRBD1 is a possible D gene (5 bases). With 8 bases removed from V and 4 bases from J, the gap between germline ends came to 12 bases. Germline V CDR1 and CDR2: SGHRS, YFSETQ. This CDR3 has 12 residues.

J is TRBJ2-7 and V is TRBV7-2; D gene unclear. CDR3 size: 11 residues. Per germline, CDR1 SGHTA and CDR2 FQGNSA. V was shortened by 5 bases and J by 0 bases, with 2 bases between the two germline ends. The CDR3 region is CASSPSYEQYF. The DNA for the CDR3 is TGTGCCAGCAGCCCCTCCTACGAGCAGTACTTC.

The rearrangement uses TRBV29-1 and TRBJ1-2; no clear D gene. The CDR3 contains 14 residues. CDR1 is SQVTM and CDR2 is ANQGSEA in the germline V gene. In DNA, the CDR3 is TGCCCGCCCCCGCACACACTATCTAACTATGGCTACACCTTC. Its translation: CPPPHTLSNYGYTF.

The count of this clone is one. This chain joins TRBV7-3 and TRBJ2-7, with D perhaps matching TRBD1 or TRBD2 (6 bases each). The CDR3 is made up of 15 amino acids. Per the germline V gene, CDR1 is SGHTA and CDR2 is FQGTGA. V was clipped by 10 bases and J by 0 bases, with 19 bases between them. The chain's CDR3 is CATRGLADSSYEQYF. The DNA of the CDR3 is TGTGCCACCCGGGGGCTAGCTGATAGCTCCTACGAGCAGTACTTC.

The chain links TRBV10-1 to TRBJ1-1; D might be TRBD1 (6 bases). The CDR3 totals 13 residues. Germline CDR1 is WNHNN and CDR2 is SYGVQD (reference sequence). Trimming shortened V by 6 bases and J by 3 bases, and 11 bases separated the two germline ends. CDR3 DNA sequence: TGCGCCAGCAGACGGGGGCGAGACACTGAAGCTTTCTTT. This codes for CASRRGRDTEAFF.

DNA for the CDR3: TGTGCCAGCTCGACTTTCAGGGACTCCGGAGAGGCTTTCTTT. It specifies CASSTFRDSGEAFF. The chain joins TRBV18 to TRBJ1-1; tentatively, D is TRBD1 (5 bases). The CDR3 loop spans 14 amino acids. Germline CDR1 and CDR2: KGHSH and LQKENI. V was clipped by 6 bases and J by 11 bases, with 22 bases between them.

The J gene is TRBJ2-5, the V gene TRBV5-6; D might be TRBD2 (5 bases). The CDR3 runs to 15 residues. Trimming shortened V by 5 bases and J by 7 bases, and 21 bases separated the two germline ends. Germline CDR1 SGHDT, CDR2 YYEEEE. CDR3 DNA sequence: TGTGCCAGCAGTTCAACCGGACTGGCCCATGGGACCCAGTACTTC. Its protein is CASSSTGLAHGTQYF. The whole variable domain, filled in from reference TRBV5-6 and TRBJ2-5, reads DAGVTQSPTHLIKTRGQQVTLRCSPKSGHDTVSWYQQALGQGPQFIFQYYEEEERQRGNFPDRFSGHQFPNYSSELNVNALLLGDSALYLCASSSTGLAHGTQYFGPGTRLLVL.

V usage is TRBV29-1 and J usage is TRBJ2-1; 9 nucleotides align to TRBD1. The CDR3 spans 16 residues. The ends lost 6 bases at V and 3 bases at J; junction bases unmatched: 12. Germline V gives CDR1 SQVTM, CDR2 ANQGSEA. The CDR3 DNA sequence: TGCAGCGTCGATTTAAGACAGGGGGTTAACTACAATGAGCAGTTCTTC. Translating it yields CSVDLRQGVNYNEQFF.

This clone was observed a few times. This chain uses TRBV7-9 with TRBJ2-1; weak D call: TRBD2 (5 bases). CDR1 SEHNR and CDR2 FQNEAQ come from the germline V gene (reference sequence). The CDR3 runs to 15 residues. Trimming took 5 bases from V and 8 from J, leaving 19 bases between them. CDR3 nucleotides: TGTGCCAGCAGCGCCCGGGCCGGGGTTTCGTATGAGCAGTTCTTC. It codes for CASSARAGVSYEQFF.

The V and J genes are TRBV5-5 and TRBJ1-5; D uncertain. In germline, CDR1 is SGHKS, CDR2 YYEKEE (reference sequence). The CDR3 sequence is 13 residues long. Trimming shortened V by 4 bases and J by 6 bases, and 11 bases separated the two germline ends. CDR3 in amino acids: CASSPSPLQPQHF. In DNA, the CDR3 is TGTGCCAGCAGCCCAAGCCCCCTTCAGCCCCAGCATTTT.

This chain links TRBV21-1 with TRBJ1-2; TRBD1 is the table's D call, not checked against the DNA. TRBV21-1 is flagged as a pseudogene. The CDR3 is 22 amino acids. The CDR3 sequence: CAPGGYHIGQGSEKLRGYGYTF. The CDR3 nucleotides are TGTGCACCAGGGGGCTATCATATTGGACAGGGCTCCGAGAAGCTTAGGGGGTATGGCTACACCTTC.

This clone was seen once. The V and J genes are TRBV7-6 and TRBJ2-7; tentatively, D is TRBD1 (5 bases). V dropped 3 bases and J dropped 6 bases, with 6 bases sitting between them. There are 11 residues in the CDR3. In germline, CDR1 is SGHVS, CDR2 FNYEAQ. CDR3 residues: CASSLTAEQYF. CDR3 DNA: TGTGCCAGCAGCTTGACAGCCGAGCAGTACTTC.

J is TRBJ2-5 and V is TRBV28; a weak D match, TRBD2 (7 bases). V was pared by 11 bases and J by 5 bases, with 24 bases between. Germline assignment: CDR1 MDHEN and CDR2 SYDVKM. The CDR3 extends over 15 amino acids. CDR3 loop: CAHKEGGGGKETQYF. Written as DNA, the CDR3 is TGTGCCCATAAGGAGGGAGGGGGGGGTAAGGAGACCCAGTACTTC.

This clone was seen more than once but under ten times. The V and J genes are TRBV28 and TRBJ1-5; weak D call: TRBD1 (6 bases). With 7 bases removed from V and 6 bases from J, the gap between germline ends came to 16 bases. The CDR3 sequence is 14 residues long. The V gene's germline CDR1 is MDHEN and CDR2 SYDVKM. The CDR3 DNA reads TGTGCCAGCATTGAAGGGGGTGAGGGTCAGCCCCAGCATTTT. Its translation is CASIEGGEGQPQHF.

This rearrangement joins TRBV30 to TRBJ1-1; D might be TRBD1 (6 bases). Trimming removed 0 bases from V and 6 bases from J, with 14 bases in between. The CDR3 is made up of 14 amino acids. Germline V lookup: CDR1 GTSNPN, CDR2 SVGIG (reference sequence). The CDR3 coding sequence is TGTGCCTGGAGTGTACGTCAGGGGTGGGCTGAAGCTTTCTTT. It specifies CAWSVRQGWAEAFF. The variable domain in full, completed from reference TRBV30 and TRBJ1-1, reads SQTIHQWPATLVQPVGSPLSLECTVEGTSNPNLYWYRQAAGRGLQLLFYSVGIGQISSEVPQNLSASRPQDRQFILSSKKLLLSDSGFYLCAWSVRQGWAEAFFGQGTRLTVV.

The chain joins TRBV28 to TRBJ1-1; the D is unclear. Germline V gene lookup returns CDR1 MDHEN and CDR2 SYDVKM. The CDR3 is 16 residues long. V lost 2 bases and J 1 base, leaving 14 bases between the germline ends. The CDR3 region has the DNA TGTGCCAGCAGTTTAGGCCCCCGGGTTAAGAACACTGAAGCTTTCTTT. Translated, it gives CASSLGPRVKNTEAFF.